This entry concerns a single TCR beta chain. Its antigen is unknown. Post-ART PBMC samples numbered at least two per donor, and pre-ART ones at least one. A v3.0 immunoSEQ assay was performed at survey level. Produced via immunoSEQ multiplex PCR; TCRdb's table is partial and in-frame only. Of 38,000 or so clones in the sample, roughly 93% are singletons; the top ten hold roughly 2.2%. The data are from a study of long-term antiretroviral therapy in people with HIV. Findings and limits, study-wide: Clonal expansions arising prior to ART prevailed in the repertoire at every time point.

This TCR was recovered from a man between 25 and 39 years old with HIV. The specimen was unsorted PBMCs, collected approximately 9.5 years after starting antiretroviral therapy.

CDR3 coding DNA: TGTGCCAGTAGTATCTCGGACCTTCGGGGGAGGCACTTTGGGGCCAACGTCCTGACTTTC. Its translation: CASSISDLRGRHFGANVLTF. The chain joins TRBV19 to TRBJ2-6; D is perhaps TRBD2 (6 bases). Germline V gene sequence: CDR1 LNHDA, CDR2 SQIVND (reference sequence). Between the trimmed V and J ends, which lost 3 bases and 3 bases, there was a span of 24 bases. This CDR3 is 20 amino acids long.